The clone carrying this T cell receptor beta chain was counted a few times. Antigen specificity is unknown. For the library, individual cDNA molecules each received unique molecular identifiers. MiXCR, applied by TCRdb to the RACE reads, yields one record per CDR3 protein. The sample lists nearly 350,000 distinct CDR3 sequences, under 9% seen once, with 8% to 9% in the top ten. Time point described: patch test 1, 2 weeks after DPC sensitization. Treatment here: therapeutic diphenylcyclopropenone sensitization with weekly scalp DPC. It was from unfractionated whole blood that total RNA was extracted. This entry belongs to a study of human T cells and chemical hapten exposure. About the study: Diphenylcyclopropenone doses were given weekly to the scalps of patients across the approximately 25-week study.

Germline V gene data show CDR1 as LGHDT and CDR2 as YNNKEL (reference sequence). The CDR3 covers 14 residues. V was cut by 2 bases and J by 4 bases, with 11 bases left in between. Notes on the study in general: Expanded TCRs produced significantly more large CDR3 similarity clusters than controls did.

The material was whole blood, obtained in connection with sensitization to the hapten diphenylcyclopropenone (DPC). This TCR derives from a woman aged 18-35 years with alopecia areata. Some clones in this sample may be carry-over from other donors' samples. The chain links TRBV3-1 to TRBJ1-1, with TRBD1 as a possible D gene (6 bases). For the CDR3, the DNA is TGTGCCAGCAGCCAACTCGGACAGCGCACTGAAGCTTTCTTT. Its protein product is CASSQLGQRTEAFF.